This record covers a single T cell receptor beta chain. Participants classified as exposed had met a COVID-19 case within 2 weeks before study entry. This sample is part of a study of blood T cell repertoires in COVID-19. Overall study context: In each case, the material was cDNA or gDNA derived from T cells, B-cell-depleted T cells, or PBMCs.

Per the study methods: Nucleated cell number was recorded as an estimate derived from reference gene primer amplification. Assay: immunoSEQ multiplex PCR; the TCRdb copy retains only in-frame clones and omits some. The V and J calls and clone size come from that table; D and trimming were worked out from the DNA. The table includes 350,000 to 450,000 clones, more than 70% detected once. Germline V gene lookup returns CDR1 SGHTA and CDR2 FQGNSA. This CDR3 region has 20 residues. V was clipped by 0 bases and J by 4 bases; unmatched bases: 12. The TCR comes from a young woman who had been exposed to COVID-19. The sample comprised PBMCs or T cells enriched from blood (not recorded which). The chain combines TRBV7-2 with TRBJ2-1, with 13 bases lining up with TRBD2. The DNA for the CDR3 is TGTGCCAGCAGCTTAGCCAACGGACTAGCGGGGGCCCAAAGATACAATGAGCAGTTCTTC. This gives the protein CASSLANGLAGAQRYNEQFF.